Presented here are 26 T cell receptor beta chains from one specimen sequenced in a study of T-cell memory formation after mild COVID-19. TCRdb itself ran the 5' RACE reads through MiXCR, one entry per CDR3 protein. Of under 350,000 distinct CDR3 sequences in the sample, roughly 16% were seen once. Sequenced material: PBMCs or a T cell subset sorted from them (not recorded which). The receptors derive from a man younger than 30 who had mild COVID-19 (a few samples of this study predate the infection). Cell type and time point are not known.

This clonotype turned up a few times. The V gene is TRBV15, the J gene TRBJ2-2; 15 nucleotides align to TRBD2. The CDR3 consists of 19 residues. Germline lookup yields CDR1 LNHNV and CDR2 YYDKDF (reference sequence). The ends lost 1 base at V and 3 bases at J; junction bases unmatched: 6. Here the CDR3 reads CATSRGTSGGDPHTGELFF. The CDR3 DNA follows: TGTGCCACCAGCAGAGGGACTAGCGGGGGGGATCCTCACACCGGGGAGCTGTTTTTT.

This clonotype was seen repeatedly, ten times or more. This rearrangement joins TRBV7-9 to TRBJ2-5; D gene unclear. CDR3 length: 13 residues. Germline V CDR1 and CDR2: SEHNR, FQNEAQ (reference sequence). V gave up 3 bases and J gave up 3 bases, with 8 bases separating them. The CDR3 DNA is TGTGCCAGCAGCTTGGAACAGAAAGAGACCCAGTACTTC. Its translation is CASSLEQKETQYF.

This clonotype appeared once. The chain couples TRBV30 to TRBJ2-7, with a weak D call TRBD2 (5 bases). V was shortened by 0 bases and J by 5 bases, with 14 bases between the two germline ends. Germline CDR1 GTSNPN, CDR2 SVGIG (reference sequence). This CDR3 has 14 residues. CDR3: CAWSVLGIEDEQYF. The CDR3 DNA reads as TGTGCCTGGAGTGTACTAGGGATCGAGGACGAGCAGTACTTC.

J is TRBJ1-5 and V is TRBV7-2, with TRBD1 as a possible D gene (6 bases). Trimming took 3 bases from V and 3 from J, leaving 12 bases between them. There are 15 residues in the CDR3. Germline CDR1 is SGHTA and CDR2 is FQGNSA. CDR3 in DNA: TGTGCCAGCAGCTTTTCGGGACAAAACAATCAGCCCCAGCATTTT. Translating it yields CASSFSGQNNQPQHF.

This clonotype was picked up a small number of times. V usage is TRBV5-1 and J usage is TRBJ2-3, with 7 bases identical to TRBD2. Trimming at V came to 0 bases and at J to 4 bases, leaving 5 bases not matched to a gene. The CDR3 loop spans 15 amino acids. CDR1 is SGHRS and CDR2 is YFSETQ in the germline V gene. The CDR3 here is CASSLGLAMADTQYF. CDR3 coding DNA: TGCGCCAGCAGCTTGGGACTAGCCATGGCAGATACGCAGTATTTT.

The rearrangement joins TRBV7-3 to TRBJ2-2, with no clear D. CDR3 length: 15 amino acids. Germline V gene data show CDR1 as SGHTA and CDR2 as FQGTGA. V was trimmed by 1 base and J by 0 bases, leaving 6 bases between them. The CDR3 reads CASSLNSANTGELFF. CDR3 DNA: TGTGCCAGCAGCTTAAATTCGGCGAACACCGGGGAGCTGTTTTTT.

This clonotype was observed a few times. The chain is built from TRBV20-1 and TRBJ2-3; D not certain. Trimming took 3 bases from V and 6 from J, leaving 10 bases between them. This CDR3 has 12 amino acids. Germline V CDR1 and CDR2: DFQATT, SNEGSKA (reference sequence). The chain's CDR3 is CSASFPSDTQYF. As DNA, the CDR3 is TGCAGTGCTAGCTTCCCCTCGGATACGCAGTATTTT.

This clonotype was counted a few times. The CDR3 is CASSQVTTGGAGYTF. CDR3 sequence (DNA): TGCGCCAGCAGCCAAGTCACAACAGGGGGCGCGGGCTACACCTTC. The chain recombines TRBV4-3 with TRBJ1-2; 9 bases line up with TRBD1. Per the germline V gene, CDR1 is LGHNA and CDR2 is YSLEER. The CDR3 loop spans 15 amino acids. With 1 base clipped from V and 8 bases from J, the junction kept 8 bases outside the gene matches.

This clonotype has a handful of counts. The CDR3 protein is CASSVEGQISGNTIYF. The CDR3 coding sequence is TGTGCCAGCAGCGTCGAGGGACAGATCTCTGGAAACACCATATATTTT. The genes are TRBV9 and TRBJ1-3; 7 bases match TRBD1. CDR3 length: 16 amino acids. CDR1 SGDLS and CDR2 YYNGEE come from the germline V gene. The junction had 5 bases not matched to a gene; V was cut back by 2 bases and J by 0 bases.

The chain joins TRBV7-2 to TRBJ2-7, with 7 positions matching TRBD1. The germline V gene has CDR1 SGHTA and CDR2 FQGNSA. The V gene end was trimmed by 7 bases and the J gene end by 0 bases; junction bases not matched to a gene: 6. This CDR3 has 14 amino acids. CDR3 in DNA: TGTGCCAGCATGAACAGGGGCGCCTCCTACGAGCAGTACTTC. Translated: CASMNRGASYEQYF. The complete variable domain, with remaining parts taken from reference TRBV7-2 and TRBJ2-7, reads GAGVSQSPSNKVTEKGKDVELRCDPISGHTALYWYRQSLGQGLEFLIYFQGNSAPDKSGLPSDRFSAERTGGSVSTLTIQRTQQEDSAVYLCASMNRGASYEQYFGPGTRLTVT.

There are a few counts of this clonotype. CDR3 coding DNA: TGTGCCAGCAAAAGGCAGATCGACACTGAAGCTTTCTTT. This gives the protein CASKRQIDTEAFF. The V and J genes are TRBV7-3 and TRBJ1-1; D not certain. The CDR3 extends over 13 amino acids. The germline CDR1 and CDR2 sequences are SGHTA and FQGTGA. The V end lost 7 bases, the J end lost 3 bases, and 12 bases lay between the germline ends.

The chain employs TRBV4-2 and TRBJ1-1, with D hard to call. Germline lookup yields CDR1 LGHNA and CDR2 YNFKEQ. Trimming removed 1 base at V and 1 base at J, with 7 bases between. CDR3 length: 14 residues. The CDR3 DNA is TGTGCCAGCAGCCAAGTTGGCAGGAACACTGAAGCTTTCTTT. Translating gives CASSQVGRNTEAFF.

This clonotype turned up a few times. The V and J genes are TRBV20-1 and TRBJ1-2; weak D call: TRBD1 (5 bases). Germline lookup yields CDR1 DFQATT and CDR2 SNEGSKA (reference sequence). Trimming stripped 6 bases from V and 2 bases from J, with 7 bases between. This CDR3 region has 11 residues. DNA for the CDR3: TGCAGTGCGGCAGGGAACTATGGCTACACCTTC. Its translation: CSAAGNYGYTF.

V is TRBV3-1 and J is TRBJ1-2; D gene unclear. Germline-derived CDR1 and CDR2 are LGHDT and YNNKEL (reference sequence). Deletions cut 3 bases from V and 5 bases from J, with 16 bases between. The CDR3 sequence is 15 residues long. The CDR3 bases are TGTGCCAGCAGCCATCTTCTTTTCTGGATATATGGCTACACCTTC. Translated: CASSHLLFWIYGYTF.

The chain joins TRBV12-5 to TRBJ1-1, with 8 positions matching TRBD1. From germline, CDR1 is LGHNT and CDR2 FRNRAP. The CDR3 runs 13 residues. The J segment lost 5 bases and the V segment lost 5 bases, leaving 4 bases of the junction unmatched. As DNA, the CDR3 is TGTGCTAGTGGTCAGACAGGGGAAACTGAAGCTTTCTTT. This gives the protein CASGQTGETEAFF.

The rearrangement joins TRBV7-9 to TRBJ2-1; 7 nucleotides align to TRBD2. Per germline, CDR1 SEHNR and CDR2 FQNEAQ (reference sequence). V lost 6 bases, J lost 7 bases, and 18 bases stayed unmatched. This CDR3 has 17 residues. Here the CDR3 reads CASSSPGGTKTQNEQFF. CDR3 in DNA: TGTGCCAGCAGTTCCCCCGGGGGGACTAAAACGCAAAATGAGCAGTTCTTC.

This clonotype has more than one count but fewer than ten. The J gene is TRBJ2-7, the V gene TRBV7-9; 11 bases fit TRBD1. With 5 bases clipped from V and 5 bases from J, the junction kept 8 bases outside the gene matches. This CDR3 is built from 15 residues. Germline V lookup: CDR1 SEHNR, CDR2 FQNEAQ (reference sequence). CDR3 in amino acids: CASSPGQGVMDEQYV. The CDR3 DNA is TGTGCCAGCAGCCCGGGACAGGGGGTAATGGACGAGCAGTACGTC.

This clonotype was detected a few times. The chain couples TRBV6-5 to TRBJ1-1, with 7 positions matching TRBD1. The V gene's germline CDR1 is MNHEY and CDR2 SVGAGI. The CDR3 extends over 14 amino acids. V trimming: 6 bases; J trimming: 0 bases; junction bases outside the gene matches: 4. For the CDR3, the DNA is TGTGCCAGCAGCGGGACAGCCATGAACACTGAAGCTTTCTTT. Amino acid sequence: CASSGTAMNTEAFF.

In this sample, this clonotype turned up a few times. The rearrangement links TRBV20-1 to TRBJ2-5; D is unresolved. V was trimmed by 0 bases and J by 2 bases, leaving 7 bases between them. The length of the CDR3 is 13 residues. Germline V gives CDR1 DFQATT, CDR2 SNEGSKA (reference sequence). The CDR3, as DNA: TGCAGTGCTAGAGATTCACGGCAAGAGACCCAGTACTTC. As protein: CSARDSRQETQYF.

The chain combines TRBV28 with TRBJ2-7, with D tentatively TRBD2 (6 bases). CDR3 length equals 13 residues. Germline assignment: CDR1 MDHEN and CDR2 SYDVKM. V lost 1 base and J 3 bases, leaving 7 bases between the germline ends. This chain's CDR3 is CASSLSAGYEQYV. The CDR3 region has the DNA TGTGCCAGCAGTTTATCAGCGGGCTACGAGCAGTACGTC.

This clonotype occurred a few times. V usage is TRBV7-3 and J usage is TRBJ2-3, with D possibly TRBD2 on 5 matching bases. The germline V and J ends were trimmed by 2 bases and 5 bases, with 11 bases remaining between them. This CDR3 contains 14 residues. The germline CDR1 and CDR2 sequences are SGHTA and FQGTGA. The CDR3 loop is CASSLGPAGDTQYF. CDR3 bases: TGTGCCAGCAGCTTAGGCCCGGCGGGAGATACGCAGTATTTT.

The table lists this clonotype with a few counts. The rearrangement uses TRBV20-1 and TRBJ1-1, with D possibly being TRBD1 (5 bases). This CDR3 is 14 amino acids long. With 1 base removed from V and 3 bases from J, the gap between germline ends came to 12 bases. The V gene's germline CDR1 is DFQATT and CDR2 SNEGSKA (reference sequence). CDR3 sequence: CSARGGPSDTEAFF. The CDR3 coding sequence is TGCAGTGCTAGAGGGGGCCCTTCTGACACTGAAGCTTTCTTT.

This clonotype was counted between two and nine times. CDR3 sequence: CSVEDGRGAWETQYF. The CDR3 coding sequence is TGCAGCGTTGAAGATGGGCGGGGGGCCTGGGAGACCCAGTACTTC. The rearrangement links TRBV29-1 to TRBJ2-5, with 8 bases matching TRBD2. Germline CDR1 SQVTM, CDR2 ANQGSEA. The CDR3 covers 15 residues. V trimming: 0 bases; J trimming: 5 bases; junction bases outside the gene matches: 8.

In this sample, this clonotype turned up a few times. The chain combines TRBV5-1 with TRBJ2-7; possibly TRBD1 for D (7 bases). CDR3 length: 15 residues. CDR1 and CDR2 from the germline V gene are SGHRS and YFSETQ. Between the trimmed V and J ends, which lost 4 bases and 4 bases, there was a span of 18 bases. This CDR3 reads CASSRSATGTYEQYF. For the CDR3, the DNA is TGCGCCAGCAGCCGTTCAGCGACAGGGACTTACGAGCAGTACTTC.

On this clonotype itself: One end of the junction does not line up with germline, which may come from a read error. V and J are TRBV12-3 or TRBV12-4 and TRBJ2-5; 9 bases are shared with TRBD1. CDR3 length: 15 residues. As DNA, the CDR3 is TGTGCCAGTAGTTTGTTTTCGGGACAGGGAGAGACCCAGTACTTC. Protein: CASSLFSGQGETQYF.

This clonotype was seen only a few times. The chain employs TRBV5-6 and TRBJ2-5; TRBD2 matches 8 bases. This CDR3 region has 14 residues. V shed 2 bases, J shed 5 bases, and the junction held 5 bases outside the gene matches. Germline CDR1 SGHDT, CDR2 YYEEEE. The CDR3 here is CASSFAGTRETQYF. CDR3 nucleotides: TGTGCCAGCAGCTTCGCCGGGACTAGGGAGACCCAGTACTTC.